This T cell receptor (beta chain) was recovered during a study of shared clonotypes between healthy human individuals. General study findings and limits: Sharing across four donors was highest in naive CD4 (approximately 5%) and lowest in memory CD8 (around 0.4%). All-four-donor shared clonotypes had higher generation probabilities than non-shared clonotypes did.

CD45RO-negative cells were positively selected for CCR7, leaving out terminally differentiated effector memory CD45RA+ cells. This was a deep-level run. Source study methods: Owing to the provision of junction-only sequences devoid of quality scores by immunoSEQ, filtering differed. Libraries were prepared by immunoSEQ multiplex PCR; TCRdb keeps only in-frame clonotypes and omits some of them. The DNA gave D and trimming, while V, J and clone size come from that table. The sample contains about 2 million clones, about 95% of which appear only once. Worth noting for this clone: Its antigen is unidentified.

The V and J ends lost 5 bases and 5 bases respectively, with 13 bases between them. Germline V gene lookup returns CDR1 SNHLY and CDR2 FYNNEI. CDR3 length: 13 amino acids. The V gene is TRBV2, the J gene TRBJ2-7; D unclear. This receptor was obtained from a man younger than 35 in good health. Specimen: naive CD8+ T cells sorted from blood. The CDR3 sequence: CASSPLPVDEQYF. In nucleotides, the CDR3 is TGTGCCAGCAGTCCCCTCCCGGTAGACGAGCAGTACTTC.